The next 31 T cell receptor beta chains were all read from a single sample in a study of T cell repertoires in cytomegalovirus infection. TCRdb analysed the reads with MiXCR anew, one entry per CDR3 protein. The table shows approximately 600,000 distinct CDR3 sequences, with almost 40% occurring only once. The antigens for these receptors are not known. Source: cultured PBMCs, taken from culture after CMV antigen stimulation. The receptors here all came from a human donor in good health (CMV status not recorded). Some clones in this sample may be carry-over from other donors' samples.

The chain combines TRBV7-6 with TRBJ1-2; D gene uncertain. CDR3 length: 14 residues. V gave up 1 base and J gave up 3 bases, with 9 bases separating them. The germline V gene encodes CDR1 SGHVS and CDR2 FNYEAQ. The CDR3 nucleotides are TGTGCCAGCAGCTTAGGTTGGGCAGACTATGGCTACACCTTC. Amino acids: CASSLGWADYGYTF.

The chain combines TRBV7-6 with TRBJ1-1; possibly TRBD1 for D (5 bases). The germline CDR1 and CDR2 sequences are SGHVS and FNYEAQ. The CDR3 is 16 residues long. Trimming left V 5 bases short and J 0 bases short, with 16 bases between. This chain's CDR3 is CASSPPRQGLNTEAFF. For the CDR3, the DNA is TGTGCCAGCAGCCCCCCGAGGCAGGGTTTGAACACTGAAGCTTTCTTT.

This clonotype was found a few times. The chain employs TRBV6-1 and TRBJ1-5; possibly TRBD1 for D (6 bases). Deletions cut 4 bases from V and 1 base from J, with 8 bases between. Looked up from germline, CDR1 is MNHNS and CDR2 is SASEGT. The CDR3 has 14 amino acids. CDR3 sequence reads: CASSVTGSNQPQHF. DNA for the CDR3: TGTGCCAGCAGTGTTACAGGGAGCAATCAGCCCCAGCATTTT.

J is TRBJ1-6 and V is TRBV7-6; D is perhaps TRBD1 (5 bases). V dropped 1 base and J dropped 5 bases, with 12 bases sitting between them. CDR1 and CDR2 from the germline V gene are SGHVS and FNYEAQ. The length of the CDR3 is 16 residues. CDR3 protein: CASSLVGQGDNSPLHF. The CDR3 bases are TGTGCCAGCAGCTTAGTGGGGCAGGGCGATAATTCACCCCTCCACTTT.

This clonotype was picked up one time. The chain couples TRBV5-5 to TRBJ2-1, with 8 bases fitting TRBD2. The CDR3 extends over 16 amino acids. CDR1 is SGHKS, CDR2 YYEKEE, per germline (reference sequence). The ends lost 4 bases at V and 7 bases at J; junction bases unmatched: 13. The CDR3 sequence is CASSPRREGSWNEQFF. The DNA for the CDR3 is TGTGCCAGCAGCCCCCGCCGGGAGGGGTCGTGGAATGAGCAGTTCTTC. Together with reference TRBV5-5 and TRBJ2-1, the CDR3 gives the full variable domain: DAGVTQSPTHLIKTRGQQVTLRCSPISGHKSVSWYQQVLGQGPQFIFQYYEKEERGRGNFPDRFSARQFPNYSSELNVNALLLGDSALYLCASSPRREGSWNEQFFGPGTRLTVL.

The rearrangement uses TRBV4-1 and TRBJ1-3; D remains unclear. The CDR3 is 14 residues long. The V gene lost 0 bases and the J gene lost 4 bases, with 7 bases spanning the gap. The germline V gene encodes CDR1 MGHRA and CDR2 YSYEKL. Here the CDR3 DNA reads TGCGCCAGCAGCCAAGAGGCCGGAGGAAACACCATATATTTT. This codes for CASSQEAGGNTIYF.

This sequence joins TRBV2 and TRBJ2-1; 8 bases match TRBD1. The CDR3 has 14 amino acids. CDR1 and CDR2 (germline): SNHLY, FYNNEI. J was trimmed by 10 bases and V by 7 bases; bases with no gene match: 12. CDR3 sequence reads: CASTSRTGSAEQFF. CDR3 bases: TGTGCCAGCACGTCCCGGACAGGGTCGGCGGAGCAGTTCTTC.

This clonotype appeared many times. The CDR3 DNA reads as TGTGCCAGCAGCTTAGCGTCCGGCCTAGGCACAGATACGCAGTATTTT. Protein: CASSLASGLGTDTQYF. The chain has TRBV7-2 and TRBJ2-3; D remains ambiguous. This CDR3 region has 16 residues. Germline CDR1 SGHTA, CDR2 FQGNSA. With 0 bases removed from V and 1 base from J, the gap between germline ends came to 11 bases.

The chain couples TRBV6-2 or TRBV6-3 to TRBJ1-5; D may be TRBD1 (5 bases). V dropped 0 bases and J dropped 6 bases, with 12 bases sitting between them. Germline CDR1 and CDR2: MNHEY and SVGEGT. The CDR3 consists of 15 residues. The CDR3 protein is CASSYSRARGQPQHF. CDR3 nucleotides: TGTGCCAGCAGTTACTCCAGGGCCCGAGGTCAGCCCCAGCATTTT.

A single count supports this clonotype. The chain uses TRBV7-9 and TRBJ2-2; 11 bases are shared with TRBD2. J was trimmed by 6 bases and V by 4 bases; bases with no gene match: 13. CDR1 is SEHNR and CDR2 is FQNEAQ in the germline V gene (reference sequence). CDR3 length: 18 amino acids. The CDR3 DNA reads as TGTGCCAGCAGCTCGGGGACTAGCGGCCCGGGTCGGTCCGGGGAGCTGTTTTTT. Protein: CASSSGTSGPGRSGELFF.

This clonotype appeared a single time. The V gene is TRBV19, the J gene TRBJ1-5; D not certain. Per germline, CDR1 LNHDA and CDR2 SQIVND (reference sequence). Trimming removed 3 bases at V and 4 bases at J, with 13 bases between. There are 15 residues in the CDR3. DNA of the CDR3: TGTGCCAGTAGTATTAGGGTCGGGGTGAATCAGCCCCAGCATTTT. It encodes CASSIRVGVNQPQHF.

The chain uses TRBV19 and TRBJ2-7; 7 nucleotides match TRBD2. The CDR3 length is 13 residues. Germline V gene lookup returns CDR1 LNHDA and CDR2 SQIVND (reference sequence). The J segment lost 1 base and the V segment lost 7 bases, leaving 4 bases of the junction unmatched. CDR3 loop: CASTERGSYEQYF. The CDR3 DNA sequence: TGTGCCAGTACAGAGCGGGGATCCTACGAGCAGTACTTC. Full variable domain (missing parts from reference TRBV19 and TRBJ2-7): DGGITQSPKYLFRKEGQNVTLSCEQNLNHDAMYWYRQDPGQGLRLIYYSQIVNDFQKGDIAEGYSVSREKKESFPLTVTSAQKNPTAFYLCASTERGSYEQYFGPGTRLTVT.

The chain links TRBV4-1 to TRBJ2-5, with 7 bases matching TRBD2. The CDR3 loop spans 15 amino acids. The germline CDR1 and CDR2 sequences are MGHRA and YSYEKL. J lost 1 base, V lost 3 bases, and 5 bases had no gene match. CDR3 in amino acids: CASSQIAGAQETQYF. As DNA, the CDR3 is TGCGCCAGCAGCCAGATCGCGGGAGCCCAAGAGACCCAGTACTTC.

The chain employs TRBV4-3 and TRBJ2-1, with D possibly being TRBD2 (5 bases). The CDR3 totals 13 residues. Trimming left V 0 bases short and J 9 bases short, with 9 bases between. Germline CDR1 is LGHNA and CDR2 is YSLEER. The CDR3 DNA reads as TGCGCCAGCAGCCAAGATCTAGCCGGTGAGCAGTTCTTC. Its protein product is CASSQDLAGEQFF.

The rearrangement uses TRBV28 and TRBJ1-1, with 7 positions matching TRBD1. Germline V gene lookup returns CDR1 MDHEN and CDR2 SYDVKM. CDR3 size: 14 residues. V shed 10 bases, J shed 9 bases, and the junction held 17 bases outside the gene matches. The CDR3 reads CATAPIGQELKAFF. CDR3 DNA: TGTGCCACCGCACCCATAGGACAGGAGCTAAAAGCTTTCTTT. The variable domain in full, completed from reference TRBV28 and TRBJ1-1, reads DVKVTQSSRYLVKRTGEKVFLECVQDMDHENMFWYRQDPGLGLRLIYFSYDVKMKEKGDIPEGYSVSREKKERFSLILESASTNQTSMYLCATAPIGQELKAFFGQGTRLTVV.

The J gene is TRBJ1-6, the V gene TRBV10-3, with a possible D match to TRBD1 (6 bases). Per germline, CDR1 ENHRY and CDR2 SYGVKD. V shed 4 bases and J shed 7 bases, with 8 bases lying between them. CDR3 length: 13 amino acids. The CDR3 DNA sequence: TGTGCCATCAGTGGGACAGAGAATTCACCCCTCCACTTT. Its protein product is CAISGTENSPLHF.

In this sample, this clonotype turned up a few times. This chain connects TRBV20-1 to TRBJ1-5, with 7 bases matching TRBD1. The CDR3 length is 15 residues. Germline V lookup: CDR1 DFQATT, CDR2 SNEGSKA (reference sequence). V lost 0 bases and J lost 5; bases outside the gene matches: 7. DNA for the CDR3: TGCAGTGCTAGAGACCGAATAACAGGGGATCAGCCCCAGCATTTT. Encoded protein: CSARDRITGDQPQHF.

There are a few counts of this clonotype. CDR3 sequence reads: CASSLALNEQFF. DNA of the CDR3: TGTGCCAGCAGCTTAGCCCTTAATGAGCAGTTCTTC. This rearrangement joins TRBV7-2 to TRBJ2-1; D gene unclear. The V end was cut by 0 bases, the J end by 7 bases, with 4 bases between. Looked up from germline, CDR1 is SGHTA and CDR2 is FQGNSA. The CDR3 totals 12 residues.

This sequence joins TRBV28 and TRBJ1-1; D is possibly TRBD1 (6 bases). The CDR3 is 13 residues long. Germline CDR1 and CDR2: MDHEN and SYDVKM. Trimming cost V 6 bases and J 10 bases, with 18 bases left between them. This chain's CDR3 is CASSTSTGRVAFF. CDR3 nucleotide sequence: TGTGCCAGCAGCACCTCCACAGGGAGGGTAGCTTTCTTT.

V and J are TRBV7-6 and TRBJ2-1; weak D call: TRBD1 (5 bases). Germline CDR1 and CDR2: SGHVS and FNYEAQ. CDR3 size: 13 residues. V shed 5 bases and J shed 9 bases, with 14 bases lying between them. The CDR3 sequence is CASSMQGSGEQFF. DNA for the CDR3: TGTGCCAGCAGCATGCAGGGTTCGGGTGAGCAGTTCTTC.

This clonotype was detected many times. The rearrangement joins TRBV7-2 to TRBJ1-6; D is ambiguous. Deletions cut 0 bases from V and 10 bases from J, with 7 bases between. The CDR3 sequence is 13 residues long. Germline lookup yields CDR1 SGHTA and CDR2 FQGNSA. As DNA, the CDR3 is TGTGCCAGCAGCTTAGCGCGGCAGTCACCCCTCCACTTT. It codes for CASSLARQSPLHF. Full variable domain (missing parts from reference TRBV7-2 and TRBJ1-6): GAGVSQSPSNKVTEKGKDVELRCDPISGHTALYWYRQSLGQGLEFLIYFQGNSAPDKSGLPSDRFSAERTGGSVSTLTIQRTQQEDSAVYLCASSLARQSPLHFGNGTRLTVT.

The chain uses TRBV5-6 and TRBJ1-2; D uncertain. The ends were cut back, 4 bases at V and 4 bases at J, with 17 bases in the middle. The CDR3 loop spans 15 amino acids. In germline, CDR1 is SGHDT, CDR2 YYEEEE. CDR3 in DNA: TGTGCCAGCAGCCGCTTAATTCGAACTTCCTATGGCTACACCTTC. It codes for CASSRLIRTSYGYTF.

This clonotype has a single count. The gene calls are TRBV7-6 and TRBJ2-3; D is possibly TRBD2 (6 bases). From germline, CDR1 is SGHVS and CDR2 FNYEAQ. Trimming shortened V by 3 bases and J by 2 bases, and 12 bases separated the two germline ends. The CDR3 loop spans 15 amino acids. The CDR3: CASSFWTTSTDTQYF. DNA for the CDR3: TGTGCCAGCAGCTTTTGGACTACCTCCACAGATACGCAGTATTTT.

The chain carries TRBV12-3 or TRBV12-4 and TRBJ2-5, with no clear D. The CDR3 has 17 residues. The V end lost 3 bases, the J end lost 4 bases, and 21 bases lay between the germline ends. This CDR3 is CASSLTPRVLSRETQYF. The CDR3 DNA is TGTGCCAGCAGTTTGACCCCCCGGGTGTTGTCCAGAGAGACCCAGTACTTC.

Here the CDR3 DNA reads TGTGCCAGCAGTGAATTCCCTCGTACGCGTGAAAAACTGTTTTTT. Translating gives CASSEFPRTREKLFF. The rearrangement links TRBV2 to TRBJ1-4; no definite D call. Between the trimmed V and J ends, which lost 2 bases and 7 bases, there was a span of 14 bases. The CDR3 has 15 amino acids. Germline V gives CDR1 SNHLY, CDR2 FYNNEI. The full variable domain, its missing parts supplied by reference TRBV2 and TRBJ1-4, is EPEVTQTPSHQVTQMGQEVILRCVPISNHLYFYWYRQILGQKVEFLVSFYNNEISEKSEIFDDQFSVERPDGSNFTLKIRSTKLEDSAMYFCASSEFPRTREKLFFGSGTQLSVL.

The table lists this clonotype with a few counts. This chain joins TRBV7-2 and TRBJ2-7; TRBD2 aligns across 7 bases. V trimming: 3 bases; J trimming: 0 bases; junction bases outside the gene matches: 2. The V gene's germline CDR1 is SGHTA and CDR2 FQGNSA. The CDR3 extends over 14 amino acids. Here the CDR3 DNA reads TGTGCCAGCAGCTTTCAGCGGGACTCCTACGAGCAGTACTTC. Translated: CASSFQRDSYEQYF.

This clonotype was observed a handful of times. V is TRBV28 and J is TRBJ2-7, with a weak D call TRBD2 (6 bases). The ends were cut back, 6 bases at V and 2 bases at J, with 20 bases in the middle. The CDR3 is 16 amino acids. Germline V lookup: CDR1 MDHEN, CDR2 SYDVKM. In DNA form, the CDR3 reads TGTGCCAGCAGACCCTCCGGGACCCGGGGGACCTACGAGCAGTACTTC. This gives the protein CASRPSGTRGTYEQYF.

The chain has TRBV7-2 and TRBJ2-2, with D hard to call. The germline V gene encodes CDR1 SGHTA and CDR2 FQGNSA. V was shortened by 7 bases and J by 3 bases, with 18 bases between the two germline ends. CDR3 length: 16 amino acids. The CDR3 DNA reads TGTGCCAGCACCCTTTATAGGAGTATGGACACCGGGGAGCTGTTTTTT. It translates to CASTLYRSMDTGELFF.

V is TRBV2 and J is TRBJ2-1, with D maybe TRBD2 (6 bases). Germline V lookup: CDR1 SNHLY, CDR2 FYNNEI. The CDR3 is made up of 16 amino acids. Trimming took off 6 bases at V and 0 bases at J, with 15 bases between the two ends. Here the CDR3 DNA reads TGTGCCAGCAGGTACAGAGCGGGTAGCTCCTACAATGAGCAGTTCTTC. It codes for CASRYRAGSSYNEQFF.

Only a few counts were recorded for this clonotype. The chain is built from TRBV20-1 and TRBJ2-2, with D perhaps TRBD2 (5 bases). Trimming shortened V by 7 bases and J by 1 base, and 16 bases separated the two germline ends. The CDR3 contains 15 residues. Germline assignment: CDR1 DFQATT and CDR2 SNEGSKA (reference sequence). The DNA of the CDR3 is TGCAGTGTCAATGGGCGTGCGGGGAACACCGGGGAGCTGTTTTTT. Protein: CSVNGRAGNTGELFF.

This clonotype has a handful of counts. V usage is TRBV6-5 and J usage is TRBJ1-1; tentative D call: TRBD1 (5 bases). The CDR3 is 12 amino acids. The germline V and J ends were trimmed by 5 bases and 6 bases, with 10 bases remaining between them. Per germline, CDR1 MNHEY and CDR2 SVGAGI. In nucleotides, the CDR3 is TGTGCCAGCAGTAAGAGGGGTGCTGAAGCTTTCTTT. It translates to CASSKRGAEAFF.